Listed here are 23 T cell receptor beta chains from one sample, sequenced in a study of cytomegalovirus exposure and HLA in healthy donors. PCR employed 60 Vbeta and 13 Jbeta primers. The protocol was immunoSEQ multiplex PCR, while the TCRdb copy is restricted to in-frame clones and leaves out a portion. The sample includes over 100,000 clones, around 83% seen only once; the top ten take 3%. Source material: PBMCs. The receptors stem from a young woman in good health and CMV-seropositive.

This chain links TRBV6-6 with TRBJ1-5; D is unresolved. CDR1 is MNHNY and CDR2 is SVGAGI in the germline V gene (reference sequence). Trimming left V 0 bases short and J 5 bases short, with 11 bases between. There are 15 residues in the CDR3. The CDR3 loop reads CASSYSMGRDQPQHF. The CDR3 nucleotides read TGTGCCAGCAGTTACTCGATGGGGAGGGATCAGCCCCAGCATTTT.

The gene calls are TRBV6-5 and TRBJ2-7; perhaps TRBD1 as D (5 bases). Germline V gene lookup returns CDR1 MNHEY and CDR2 SVGAGI. The length of the CDR3 is 13 residues. V shed 7 bases and J shed 6 bases, with 16 bases lying between them. The CDR3 is CASKYRGTGEQYF. As DNA, the CDR3 is TGTGCCAGCAAGTATAGGGGTACAGGCGAGCAGTACTTC.

J is TRBJ2-5 and V is TRBV19; 9 bases map to TRBD2. From germline, CDR1 is LNHDA and CDR2 SQIVND (reference sequence). CDR3 size: 16 residues. J lost 9 bases, V lost 2 bases, and 13 bases had no gene match. CDR3 loop: CASSITGLAGRRAQYF. The CDR3 nucleotides are TGTGCCAGTAGTATAACGGGGCTAGCGGGGAGGCGGGCCCAGTACTTC.

The V and J genes are TRBV9 and TRBJ1-1, with 7 positions matching TRBD1. V shed 4 bases and J 6 bases; nucleotides not matched to a gene: 6. The germline gives CDR1 SGDLS, CDR2 YYNGEE. The CDR3 runs 13 residues. CDR3 sequence: CASSPSGTAEAFF. CDR3 sequence (DNA): TGTGCCAGCAGCCCCTCCGGGACAGCTGAAGCTTTCTTT.

V usage is TRBV4-1 and J usage is TRBJ2-5; 7 bases fit TRBD2. The CDR3 sequence is 15 residues long. The V segment lost 0 bases and the J segment 2 bases; nucleotides outside the gene matches: 3. Germline lookup yields CDR1 MGHRA and CDR2 YSYEKL. DNA for the CDR3: TGCGCCAGCAGCCAAGATAGGGACTATCAAGAGACCCAGTACTTC. Translation gives CASSQDRDYQETQYF.

A word on this clone: One end of the junction varies from germline; a read error may be responsible. This sample includes further DNA sequences coding for the same CDR3. The V and J genes are TRBV6-1 and TRBJ1-5; 10 bases line up with TRBD1. The CDR3 sequence is 14 residues long. Germline lookup yields CDR1 MNHNS and CDR2 SASEGT. Here the CDR3 reads CASSADRGHQPQHF. The DNA for the CDR3 is TGTGCCAGCAGTGCCGACAGGGGGCATCAACCCCAGCATTTT.

The chain carries TRBV6-1 and TRBJ1-1; the D gene is possibly TRBD1 (5 bases). The length of the CDR3 is 13 residues. Trimming pared 3 bases from V and 5 bases from J, leaving 10 bases between. In germline, CDR1 is MNHNS, CDR2 SASEGT. As DNA, the CDR3 is TGTGCCAGCAGTGAGGGGGGTGGGACTGAAGCTTTCTTT. Its protein is CASSEGGGTEAFF.

The sample holds one count of this clone. The chain joins TRBV6-5 to TRBJ2-7; D remains unclear. The CDR3 covers 15 residues. V was cut by 0 bases and J by 2 bases, with 11 bases left in between. Germline-derived CDR1 and CDR2 are MNHEY and SVGAGI. CDR3 protein: CASSYSRGSTYEQYF. In DNA form, the CDR3 reads TGTGCCAGCAGTTACTCGAGAGGCTCGACCTACGAGCAGTACTTC.

This clone came up once. A read error may be the cause here, since a much bigger clone is one base away. This rearrangement joins TRBV7-9 to TRBJ2-2; 7 positions match TRBD1. The germline V gene encodes CDR1 SEHNR and CDR2 FQNEAQ (reference sequence). The CDR3 is 13 residues long. V shed 4 bases and J 5 bases; nucleotides not matched to a gene: 1. The DNA for the CDR3 is TGTGCCAGCAGCTCACAGGGGACCGGGGAGCTGTTTTTT. Residues: CASSSQGTGELFF.

This clone has more than one count but fewer than ten. This chain links TRBV6-6 with TRBJ1-1; D uncertain. This CDR3 has 13 residues. V was trimmed by 2 bases and J by 4 bases, leaving 8 bases between them. CDR1 is MNHNY and CDR2 is SVGAGI in the germline V gene (reference sequence). The CDR3 DNA reads as TGTGCCAGCAGTTACGTAGGAGGCACTGAAGCTTTCTTT. Translated: CASSYVGGTEAFF.

The rearrangement uses TRBV7-7 and TRBJ2-5, with D possibly being TRBD2 (5 bases). Matching the DNA end better, TRBJ2-7 makes the J call doubtful. CDR1 and CDR2 (germline): SSHAT, FNYEAQ (reference sequence). The CDR3 contains 14 residues. CDR3 region: CASSLSPGSYEQYF. The CDR3 nucleotides read TGTGCCAGCAGCTTATCTCCGGGGTCCTACGAGCAGTACTTC.

This chain connects TRBV4-2 to TRBJ1-1; a possible D gene is TRBD1 (5 bases). V lost 2 bases to trimming and J lost 1 base, with 11 bases between them. This CDR3 has 15 residues. Germline CDR1 reads LGHNA; CDR2 reads YNFKEQ. The CDR3 loop reads CASSQPLQGNTEAFF. Written as DNA, the CDR3 is TGTGCCAGCAGCCAACCCCTCCAGGGGAACACTGAAGCTTTCTTT.

This chain uses TRBV7-9 with TRBJ2-7, with 9 bases aligning to TRBD1. The J segment lost 9 bases and the V segment lost 1 base, leaving 10 bases of the junction unmatched. The CDR3 extends over 15 amino acids. Germline CDR1 SEHNR, CDR2 FQNEAQ (reference sequence). CDR3: CASSLEGQGGVGQYF. DNA of the CDR3: TGTGCCAGCAGCTTAGAGGGACAGGGAGGCGTTGGGCAGTACTTC.

The chain couples TRBV2 to TRBJ1-2; 11 bases agree with TRBD1. Trimming cost V 4 bases and J 7 bases; bases outside gene matches: 2. Germline-derived CDR1 and CDR2 are SNHLY and FYNNEI. This CDR3 comprises 13 residues. Written as DNA, the CDR3 is TGTGCCAGCAGTGGGACAGGGGGCACTGGCTACACCTTC. Translated, it gives CASSGTGGTGYTF.

The chain links TRBV19 to TRBJ1-4; D is perhaps TRBD1 (5 bases). V was shortened by 3 bases and J by 7 bases, with 15 bases between the two germline ends. CDR1 and CDR2 (germline): LNHDA, SQIVND (reference sequence). The length of the CDR3 is 15 residues. The CDR3 sequence is CASSIDPGVLEKLFF. In nucleotides, the CDR3 is TGTGCCAGTAGTATCGATCCGGGGGTACTTGAAAAACTGTTTTTT.

This sequence joins TRBV7-2 and TRBJ2-4; the match to TRBD2 covers 13 bases. The germline gives CDR1 SGHTA, CDR2 FQGNSA. The V gene end was trimmed by 5 bases and the J gene end by 3 bases; junction bases not matched to a gene: 13. This CDR3 has 19 amino acids. The CDR3 reads CASSPETSGGYRGKNIQYF. CDR3 DNA sequence: TGTGCCAGCAGCCCGGAGACTAGCGGGGGGTATAGGGGCAAAAACATTCAGTACTTC.

The chain employs TRBV5-1 and TRBJ2-3; 8 nucleotides line up with TRBD2. The CDR3 runs 16 residues. V shed 0 bases and J 1 base; nucleotides not matched to a gene: 4. CDR1 SGHRS and CDR2 YFSETQ come from the germline V gene. The CDR3 loop is CASSLGGGPGTDTQYF. The CDR3 DNA reads as TGCGCCAGCAGCTTGGGCGGGGGGCCCGGCACAGATACGCAGTATTTT.

The chain links TRBV29-1 to TRBJ2-3; D may be TRBD2 (6 bases). Deletions cut 8 bases from V and 0 bases from J, with 15 bases between. The CDR3 sequence is 14 residues long. CDR1 SQVTM and CDR2 ANQGSEA come from the germline V gene. The CDR3 nucleotides are TGCAGCACCGCCGGGACTTTTAGCACAGATACGCAGTATTTT. Encoded protein: CSTAGTFSTDTQYF.

The chain's CDR3 is CASSLTGDRGELFF. The CDR3 DNA reads as TGTGCCAGCAGCTTAACAGGGGATAGGGGGGAGCTGTTTTTT. V usage is TRBV11-3 and J usage is TRBJ2-2, with 7 bases fitting TRBD1. V gave up 2 bases and J gave up 8 bases; unmatched junction bases: 5. Looked up from germline, CDR1 is SGHNT and CDR2 is YENEEA. CDR3 length: 14 amino acids.

The rearrangement uses TRBV6-1 and TRBJ2-5; maybe TRBD1 (5 bases). Trimming cost V 1 base and J 2 bases, with 5 bases left between them. The CDR3 is made up of 13 amino acids. Germline assignment: CDR1 MNHNS and CDR2 SASEGT. CDR3 loop: CASSEGQQETQYF. Written as DNA, the CDR3 is TGTGCCAGCAGTGAAGGACAGCAAGAGACCCAGTACTTC.

This rearrangement joins TRBV2 to TRBJ1-2, with D maybe TRBD1 (5 bases). Per the germline V gene, CDR1 is SNHLY and CDR2 is FYNNEI. The CDR3 totals 13 residues. Trimming took off 8 bases at V and 2 bases at J, with 12 bases between the two ends. CDR3 region: CASPTASNYGYTF. In DNA form, the CDR3 reads TGTGCCAGCCCGACAGCATCAAACTATGGCTACACCTTC. The whole variable domain, remainder taken from reference TRBV2 and TRBJ1-2, is EPEVTQTPSHQVTQMGQEVILRCVPISNHLYFYWYRQILGQKVEFLVSFYNNEISEKSEIFDDQFSVERPDGSNFTLKIRSTKLEDSAMYFCASPTASNYGYTFGSGTRLTVV.

The chain is built from TRBV4-2 and TRBJ1-4; no clear D. Looked up from germline, CDR1 is LGHNA and CDR2 is YNFKEQ. The V and J ends lost 3 bases and 3 bases respectively, with 11 bases between them. This CDR3 contains 15 residues. The CDR3, as DNA: TGTGCCAGCAGCCATTCCGGGGATCCTAATGAAAAACTGTTTTTT. This codes for CASSHSGDPNEKLFF.

This chain connects TRBV7-6 to TRBJ2-3; the D gene is possibly TRBD1 (5 bases). Germline V gene data show CDR1 as SGHVS and CDR2 as FNYEAQ. This CDR3 contains 15 residues. Trimming pared 5 bases from V and 2 bases from J, leaving 14 bases between. The CDR3 here is CASSEGVVFTDTQYF. DNA of the CDR3: TGTGCCAGCAGCGAAGGGGTGGTATTCACAGATACGCAGTATTTT. Drawing the rest from reference TRBV7-6 and TRBJ2-3, the complete variable domain is GAGVSQSPRYKVTKRGQDVALRCDPISGHVSLYWYRQALGQGPEFLTYFNYEAQQDKSGLPNDRFSAERPEGSISTLTIQRTEQRDSAMYRCASSEGVVFTDTQYFGPGTRLTVL.